Listed below are T cell receptor beta chains from one sample, sequenced in a study of blood T cell repertoires in COVID-19. The table came from immunoSEQ multiplex PCR; TCRdb's copy has only in-frame clones and leaves some out. There are fewer than 300,000 clones in the sample; roughly 85% occur only once, and about 2.5% lies in the top ten. The material sequenced was peripheral blood. These receptors originate from a woman in her seventies with active or convalescent COVID-19. The CDR3 runs from the conserved cysteine through the conserved F or W.

>TRBV6-2/TRBV6-3|TRBJ2-5|16
CASSYRQRESRETQYF
>TRBV6-2/TRBV6-3|TRBJ2-5|16
CASSYSSGTHQETQYF
>TRBV4-3|TRBJ1-6|15
CASSQETAGNSPLHF
>TRBV6-2/TRBV6-3|TRBJ2-1|13
CASSYSSYNEQFF
>TRBV19|TRBJ2-7|14
CASKNSRGAYEQYF
>TRBV11-3|TRBJ2-7|14
CASSPGGASYEQYF
>TRBV15|TRBJ1-2|16
CATSRLLGGVDYGYTF
>TRBV18|TRBJ2-5|14
CASSLQTGQETQYF
>TRBV12-3/TRBV12-4|TRBJ2-5|12
CASSLIIETQYF
>TRBV12-3/TRBV12-4|TRBJ1-5|13
CASSRQGIQPQHF
>TRBV7-3|TRBJ1-1|14
CASSRDRESTEAFF
>TRBV11-3|TRBJ2-1|12
CASSRTTNEQFF
>TRBV11-2|TRBJ2-2|15
CASSLANANTGELFF
>TRBV27|TRBJ1-1|12
CASRQGRTEAFF
>TRBV28|TRBJ1-1|15
CASSSPGYMNTEAFF
>TRBV11-3|TRBJ2-2|13
CASSLVYRGELFF
>TRBV5-4|TRBJ1-4|15
CASSSLGTGNEKLFF
>TRBV6-5|TRBJ1-1|13
CASSQQGNTEAFF
>TRBV6-6|TRBJ2-1|15
CASSYSRQSYNEQFF
>TRBV6-5|TRBJ2-7|13
CASSYRGSYEQYF
>TRBV15|TRBJ2-7|12
CATSRDSYEQYF
>TRBV20-1|TRBJ2-7|11
CSARRGNEQYF
>TRBV13|TRBJ2-7|13
CASSLDTSYEQYF
>TRBV18|TRBJ2-3|18
CASSLRTPKGNIIDTQYF
>TRBV28|TRBJ1-1|16
CASSRRGGAVGSEAFF
>TRBV27|TRBJ1-2|14
CASSRAGTAYGYTF
>TRBV5-1|TRBJ2-7|16
CASSLTQGRVSYEQYF
>TRBV30|TRBJ1-1|15
CAWTSRDSWNTEAFF
>TRBV27|TRBJ1-5|15
CASSRGQGAYQPQHF
>TRBV7-2|TRBJ1-1|14
CASSTSRQGREAFF
>TRBV29-1|TRBJ1-5|12
CSVSAENQPQHF
>TRBV7-2|TRBJ2-5|14
CASDRGGVGQTQYF
>TRBV7-3|TRBJ2-5|15
CASSLLGGTSVSQYF
>TRBV25-1|TRBJ2-5|14
CASSKRADQETQYF
>TRBV5-1|TRBJ2-6|15
CASLAGGSGANVLTF
>TRBV6-5|TRBJ2-4|16
CASSYSGSLAKNIQYF
>TRBV19|TRBJ2-5|13
CASSIRHEETQYF
>TRBV4-3|TRBJ2-5|13
CASSQDRGQTQYF
>TRBV6-6|TRBJ2-1|16
CASSYARGASGDEQFF
>TRBV29-1|TRBJ2-7|15
CSVQTGSSWSYEQYF
>TRBV30|TRBJ1-2|12
CAWSVGGNGYTF
>TRBV25-1|TRBJ1-2|12
CASSGRDFGYTF
>TRBV5-5|TRBJ2-2|17
CASSFPPQGADTGELFF
>TRBV3-1/TRBV3-2|TRBJ1-1|16
CASSQDPGQGITEAFF
>TRBV3-1/TRBV3-2|TRBJ1-5|15
CASSFGPGIDQPQHF
>TRBV5-1|TRBJ2-2|14
CASSTAGNTGELFF
>TRBV2|TRBJ2-3|16
CASPGLAGSRTDTQYF
>TRBV9|TRBJ1-5|14
CASSVGDYNQPQHF
>TRBV11-3|TRBJ2-7|13
CASSLQGGGEQYF
>TRBV5-1|TRBJ2-1|16
CASSLLGGGLTNEQFF
>TRBV5-1|TRBJ1-3|16
CASSPGGAIRGNTIYF
>TRBV6-2/TRBV6-3|TRBJ2-3|14
CASSYGAFTDTQYF
>TRBV16|TRBJ2-4|14
CASSPRRGTGIQYF
>TRBV10-1|TRBJ2-1|20
CASSEFGTSGYKDSYNEQFF